Each of the 20 T cell receptor beta chains below was sequenced from the same sample in a study of monozygotic twins with inflammatory bowel disease. TCRdb reprocessed the 5' RACE reads and reports one entry per CDR3 protein, with no DNA. In all, the sample yields approximately 40,000 distinct CDR3 sequences. Sequencing input: blood. These receptors were taken from a human donor with ulcerative colitis or Crohn's disease, or a healthy co-twin of an affected twin (not recorded which).

The chain uses TRBV6-2 or TRBV6-3 and TRBJ2-7. CDR1 and CDR2 from the germline V gene are MNHEY and SVGEGT. The CDR3 has 14 amino acids. The CDR3 protein is CASSRTARSYEQYF.

The rearrangement links TRBV4-1 to TRBJ1-2; with no DNA, the TCRdb D assignment of TRBD1 cannot be verified. This CDR3 region has 19 residues. The germline V gene has CDR1 MGHRA and CDR2 YSYEKL. This CDR3 reads CASSQVGRNNRDPNYGYTF.

The gene calls are TRBV10-3 and TRBJ2-2. This CDR3 comprises 13 residues. In germline, CDR1 is ENHRY, CDR2 SYGVKD. The chain's CDR3 is CAITPVNTGELFF.

V and J are TRBV29-1 and TRBJ1-1; checking the TCRdb D call of TRBD1 is not possible without DNA. This CDR3 region has 12 residues. Germline loops: CDR1 SQVTM, CDR2 ANQGSEA. The CDR3 sequence: CSVVSAGTEAFF.

The chain recombines TRBV4-1 with TRBJ2-7; the D call from TCRdb, TRBD1, cannot be confirmed without DNA. CDR1 is MGHRA and CDR2 is YSYEKL in the germline V gene. The CDR3 extends over 14 amino acids. The CDR3 loop reads CASSFNREVGEQYF.

The CDR3 loop reads CASSSSRSGANVLTF. The gene calls are TRBV12-3 or TRBV12-4 and TRBJ2-6. The CDR3 has 15 amino acids.

The CDR3 is CASNPSKGGGTGELFF. The chain has TRBV6-2 or TRBV6-3 and TRBJ2-2; the D call from TCRdb, TRBD2, cannot be confirmed without DNA. The CDR3 has 16 amino acids. Germline assignment: CDR1 MNHEY and CDR2 SVGEGT.

The rearrangement joins TRBV12-3 or TRBV12-4 to TRBJ1-1; TCRdb's D call of TRBD1 is untestable without DNA. This CDR3 has 14 amino acids. The CDR3 loop is CASSLDRGNTEAFF.

This rearrangement joins TRBV20-1 to TRBJ2-3; TCRdb indicates TRBD1, and absent DNA this call remains unverified. Germline CDR1 DFQATT, CDR2 SNEGSKA (reference sequence). This CDR3 has 13 amino acids. CDR3 in amino acids: CSVPRGGTDTQYF.

The rearrangement joins TRBV7-2 to TRBJ1-5; TCRdb outputs TRBD1, but without DNA this stays unchecked. The V gene's germline CDR1 is SGHTA and CDR2 FQGNSA. This CDR3 has 15 amino acids. The chain's CDR3 is CASSEGVISNQPQHF.

The rearrangement uses TRBV7-2 and TRBJ1-5; TCRdb's D gene call, TRBD1, goes unchecked for lack of DNA. CDR3 length equals 15 residues. CDR1 is SGHTA, CDR2 FQGNSA, per germline. The CDR3 reads CASSSSRESNQPQHF.

The chain recombines TRBV5-1 with TRBJ2-1; the TRBD2 assignment by TCRdb is unverifiable without DNA. Germline V gene lookup returns CDR1 SGHRS and CDR2 YFSETQ. The CDR3 length is 14 residues. Here the CDR3 reads CASSTSGRGDEQFF. The variable domain in full, completed from reference TRBV5-1 and TRBJ2-1, reads KAGVTQTPRYLIKTRGQQVTLSCSPISGHRSVSWYQQTPGQGLQFLFEYFSETQRNKGNFPGRFSGRQFSNSRSEMNVSTLELGDSALYLCASSTSGRGDEQFFGPGTRLTVL.

V usage is TRBV2 and J usage is TRBJ2-3; TCRdb gives TRBD1 as the D gene, but with no DNA this cannot be confirmed. The CDR3 has 13 residues. Germline loops: CDR1 SNHLY, CDR2 FYNNEI. The CDR3 loop reads CASKSGRSDTQYF.

This rearrangement joins TRBV27 to TRBJ2-1. CDR3 length equals 11 residues. Looked up from germline, CDR1 is MNHEY and CDR2 is SMNVEV (reference sequence). CDR3 sequence reads: CASSFVGEQFF.

The chain uses TRBV20-1 and TRBJ2-7; TCRdb calls TRBD2, which cannot be checked without DNA. The V gene's germline CDR1 is DFQATT and CDR2 SNEGSKA (reference sequence). The CDR3 runs 13 residues. This CDR3 reads CSARSGLSYEQYF.

The rearrangement uses TRBV20-1 and TRBJ2-7; TCRdb's D call, TRBD1, is unchecked because there is no DNA. Germline V gene data show CDR1 as DFQATT and CDR2 as SNEGSKA (reference sequence). The CDR3 contains 13 residues. The CDR3 sequence: CSASGPPGREQYF.

The chain is built from TRBV28 and TRBJ1-1; lacking DNA, the TRBD1 call made by TCRdb goes unchecked. Germline loops: CDR1 MDHEN, CDR2 SYDVKM. This CDR3 contains 14 residues. This chain's CDR3 is CASSPPSVGGEAFF.

The chain carries TRBV20-1 and TRBJ2-5; the TCRdb D gene call, TRBD1, has no DNA to confirm it. The CDR3 runs to 12 residues. From germline, CDR1 is DFQATT and CDR2 SNEGSKA (reference sequence). CDR3 region: CSARQGGWTQYF.

The V and J genes are TRBV24-1 and TRBJ1-2. Germline lookup yields CDR1 KGHDR and CDR2 SFDVKD. The CDR3 runs 12 residues. The CDR3 sequence: CATSDLVNGYTF.

The V call is TRBV20-1, the J call TRBJ2-7; TCRdb proposes TRBD1, but this gene call is untestable without DNA. The CDR3 has 14 amino acids. From germline, CDR1 is DFQATT and CDR2 SNEGSKA (reference sequence). CDR3: CSAMTGRIAYEQYF.